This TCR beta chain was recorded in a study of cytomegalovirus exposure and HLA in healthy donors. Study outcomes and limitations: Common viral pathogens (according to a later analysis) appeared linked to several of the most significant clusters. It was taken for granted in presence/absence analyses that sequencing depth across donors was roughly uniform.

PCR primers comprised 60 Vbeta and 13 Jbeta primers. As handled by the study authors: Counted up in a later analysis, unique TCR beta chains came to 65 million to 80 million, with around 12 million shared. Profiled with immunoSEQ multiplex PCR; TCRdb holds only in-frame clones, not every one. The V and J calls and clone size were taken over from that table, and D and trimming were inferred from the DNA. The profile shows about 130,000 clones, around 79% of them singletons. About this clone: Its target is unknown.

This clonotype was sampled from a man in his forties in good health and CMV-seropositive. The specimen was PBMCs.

The CDR3 protein is CAWTSGLGNSPLHF. DNA of the CDR3: TGTGCCTGGACCAGCGGGCTTGGGAATTCACCCCTCCACTTT. The rearrangement links TRBV30 to TRBJ1-6; no clear D gene. CDR3 length: 14 residues. Germline assignment: CDR1 GTSNPN and CDR2 SVGIG (reference sequence). V was cut by 4 bases and J by 7 bases, with 14 bases left in between.